Listed below are T cell receptor beta chains from one sample, sequenced in a study of blood T cell repertoires in COVID-19. Using immunoSEQ multiplex PCR, the repertoire was profiled, and TCRdb retains in-frame clones only, with some absent. The sample yields some 300,000 clones, around 92% seen once. The specimen was peripheral blood. The receptors come from a woman aged 30 to 39 with COVID-19, enrolled during active disease. CDR3s include the opening cysteine and the closing phenylalanine or tryptophan. Fields, in order: CDR3 DNA, CDR3 protein, clone size, V gene, D gene, J gene. D genes are given only for firm matches. Clone size is shown for a subset of rows, as once, few, many or a class of expanded clone.

CDR3nt: TGCGCCAGCAGCCAGGGACAGGTAAACACACCCCTCCACTTT
CDR3aa: CASSQGQVNTPLHF
abundance: NA
v_gene: TRBV4-1
d_gene: TRBD1
j_gene: TRBJ1-6

CDR3nt: TGTGCCAGCAGTGGGGGGGGCACTTGGGATGAGCAGTTCTTC
CDR3aa: CASSGGGTWDEQFF
abundance: NA
v_gene: TRBV2
d_gene: NA
j_gene: TRBJ2-1

CDR3nt: TGTGCCAGCAGGTTAGCGGGGGCAGAGACCCAGTACTTC
CDR3aa: CASRLAGAETQYF
abundance: few
v_gene: TRBV12-3/TRBV12-4
d_gene: TRBD2
j_gene: TRBJ2-5

CDR3nt: TGTGCCAGCAGCTTAGACTCAAACTATGGCTACACCTTC
CDR3aa: CASSLDSNYGYTF
abundance: NA
v_gene: TRBV7-2
d_gene: NA
j_gene: TRBJ1-2

CDR3nt: TGCAGCGTTGAAGATCAGCAGGGGGACTATGGCTACACCTTC
CDR3aa: CSVEDQQGDYGYTF
abundance: NA
v_gene: TRBV29-1
d_gene: TRBD1
j_gene: TRBJ1-2

CDR3nt: TGTGCCAGCAGACTTAGACGGGGGATGGACACTGAAGCTTTCTTT
CDR3aa: CASRLRRGMDTEAFF
abundance: NA
v_gene: TRBV6-5
d_gene: NA
j_gene: TRBJ1-1

CDR3nt: TGTGCCACCCGGGGATTTTATGGCTACACCTTC
CDR3aa: CATRGFYGYTF
abundance: few
v_gene: TRBV6-5
d_gene: NA
j_gene: TRBJ1-2

CDR3nt: TGTGCCAGTAGCGGGACAACGAGTGGGACCCAGCATTTT
CDR3aa: CASSGTTSGTQHF
abundance: NA
v_gene: TRBV19
d_gene: NA
j_gene: TRBJ1-5

CDR3nt: TGTGCCAGCAGTTTAGAAGGGGTCACTGAAGCTTTCTTT
CDR3aa: CASSLEGVTEAFF
abundance: NA
v_gene: TRBV12-3/TRBV12-4
d_gene: NA
j_gene: TRBJ1-1

CDR3nt: TGTGCCAGCAGCACGAGAGGACAGGGTCCGCAGTATTTT
CDR3aa: CASSTRGQGPQYF
abundance: NA
v_gene: TRBV5-4
d_gene: TRBD1
j_gene: TRBJ2-3

CDR3nt: TGTGCCAGCAGTTACGACCGAGGGAACACTGAAGCTTTCTTT
CDR3aa: CASSYDRGNTEAFF
abundance: NA
v_gene: TRBV6-6
d_gene: NA
j_gene: TRBJ1-1

CDR3nt: TGTGCCAGCAGTGAGTTTGGACTAACGGGTGAAGCTTTCTTT
CDR3aa: CASSEFGLTGEAFF
abundance: NA
v_gene: TRBV6-1
d_gene: NA
j_gene: TRBJ1-1

CDR3nt: TGTGCCTCTTCTACCCCACAGGCCAAAAACATTCAGTACTTC
CDR3aa: CASSTPQAKNIQYF
abundance: NA
v_gene: TRBV30
d_gene: NA
j_gene: TRBJ2-4

CDR3nt: TGTGCCAGCAGCCCGGGACGGGAGAATCAGCCCCAGCATTTT
CDR3aa: CASSPGRENQPQHF
abundance: NA
v_gene: TRBV7-8
d_gene: NA
j_gene: TRBJ1-5

CDR3nt: TGTGCCAGCAGTTTGGGACAGCTCTCCTACAATGAGCAGTTCTTC
CDR3aa: CASSLGQLSYNEQFF
abundance: once
v_gene: TRBV6-5
d_gene: TRBD1
j_gene: TRBJ2-1

CDR3nt: TGTGCCAGCAGCTTAGTTGTATCCGCGGCTGAAGCTTTCTTT
CDR3aa: CASSLVVSAAEAFF
abundance: NA
v_gene: TRBV7-8
d_gene: NA
j_gene: TRBJ1-1

CDR3nt: TGTGCCAGCTCACCACCGGCAGGGGCGCGTGGCACCGGGGAGCTGTTTTTT
CDR3aa: CASSPPAGARGTGELFF
abundance: NA
v_gene: TRBV18
d_gene: NA
j_gene: TRBJ2-2

CDR3nt: TGTGCCAGCAGCCTCGGCCGGGGGGGCCGTAGCAATCAGCCCCAGCATTTT
CDR3aa: CASSLGRGGRSNQPQHF
abundance: once
v_gene: TRBV7-6
d_gene: NA
j_gene: TRBJ1-5

CDR3nt: TGTGCCAGCAGCGAGAGACCGGGACAGGGGAGCGGCTACACCTTC
CDR3aa: CASSERPGQGSGYTF
abundance: NA
v_gene: TRBV9
d_gene: TRBD1
j_gene: TRBJ1-2

CDR3nt: TGTGCCAGTAGTATAGGCGGGTGGGGTCTTCAGCCCCAGCATTTT
CDR3aa: CASSIGGWGLQPQHF
abundance: NA
v_gene: TRBV19
d_gene: NA
j_gene: TRBJ1-5

CDR3nt: TGTGCCAGCAGTCGGGACTCCTTAAGCACAGATACGCAGTATTTT
CDR3aa: CASSRDSLSTDTQYF
abundance: NA
v_gene: TRBV11-3
d_gene: NA
j_gene: TRBJ2-3

CDR3nt: TGTGCCAGCAGTGGGGAGGGAACCTCTAACTATGGCTACACCTTC
CDR3aa: CASSGEGTSNYGYTF
abundance: NA
v_gene: TRBV2
d_gene: NA
j_gene: TRBJ1-2

CDR3nt: TGTGCCAGCAGTCCCTGGCTCACGGGCGGGACTGAAGCTTTCTTT
CDR3aa: CASSPWLTGGTEAFF
abundance: NA
v_gene: TRBV6-2/TRBV6-3
d_gene: NA
j_gene: TRBJ1-1

CDR3nt: TGTGCCAGCAGAATCAGCCCAGGCGGGGAGCTGTTTTTT
CDR3aa: CASRISPGGELFF
abundance: NA
v_gene: TRBV2
d_gene: NA
j_gene: TRBJ2-2

CDR3nt: TGCGCCAGCAGCGAGGTCCCTGGAAACACCATATATTTT
CDR3aa: CASSEVPGNTIYF
abundance: NA
v_gene: TRBV5-1
d_gene: NA
j_gene: TRBJ1-3

CDR3nt: TGTGCCAGTAGTATTGGGGGGTACAGTGGCTACACCTTC
CDR3aa: CASSIGGYSGYTF
abundance: NA
v_gene: TRBV19
d_gene: NA
j_gene: TRBJ1-2

CDR3nt: TGTGCCAGCAGTCCGCCCTCCGGTTCACCCCTCCACTTT
CDR3aa: CASSPPSGSPLHF
abundance: once
v_gene: TRBV12-3/TRBV12-4
d_gene: NA
j_gene: TRBJ1-6